Sequencing of this T cell receptor beta chain was carried out in a study of OX40 agonist ivuxolimab in advanced cancers. Study overall: Treatment received earlier with anti-PD-1, anti-PD-L1 or anti-CTLA-4 agents was allowed, and less than 45% had some. One hepatocellular carcinoma and a couple of cutaneous melanoma patients partially responded.

This clone appeared many times. TCRdb keeps only in-frame clones here, not all; method: immunoSEQ multiplex PCR. The data hold tens of thousands of clones, with under 95% observed a single time. The CDR3 contains 14 residues. CDR1 and CDR2 from the germline V gene are MNHEY and SVGAGI. V lost 1 base and J lost 7; bases outside the gene matches: 5. Patients were excluded for autoimmune disease history or systemic immunosuppression. The sequence derives from an adult with an advanced solid tumor such as melanoma, head and neck, liver or kidney cancer. Specimen: CD4+ or CD8+ T cells sorted from blood, collected in a trial of the OX40 agonist ivuxolimab. The V call is TRBV6-5, the J call TRBJ2-3, with TRBD2 matching 7 bases. In nucleotides, the CDR3 is TGTGCCAGCAGTTACTTTGCGGGAGATCATACGCAGTATTTT. Translated: CASSYFAGDHTQYF.